These T cell receptor beta chains were read from a single sample in a study of cytomegalovirus exposure and HLA in healthy donors. Generated by immunoSEQ multiplex PCR, the TCRdb table keeps only in-frame clones and is missing some. This table has around 190,000 clones, roughly four fifths appearing once. Material for sequencing was PBMCs. The source is a man aged 25-45 years in good health and CMV-seronegative. Both conserved end residues are part of each CDR3. Fields, in order: J gene, D gene, V gene, clone size, CDR3 protein, CDR3 DNA. D genes are given only for firm matches. Some rows have no size entry. The others give once, few or many, or a class for an expanded clone.

J gene: TRBJ2-3; D gene: TRBD2; V gene: TRBV30; clone size: .; CDR3 protein: CAYERTSGFTDTQYF; CDR3 DNA: TGTGCCTACGAGCGGACTAGCGGTTTCACAGATACGCAGTATTTT
J gene: TRBJ2-5; D gene: .; V gene: TRBV5-1; clone size: few; CDR3 protein: CASSLEGGKYETQYF; CDR3 DNA: TGCGCCAGCAGCTTGGAGGGCGGGAAATACGAGACCCAGTACTTC
J gene: TRBJ2-1; D gene: TRBD2; V gene: TRBV9; clone size: .; CDR3 protein: CASSAVGASGRDEQFF; CDR3 DNA: TGTGCCAGCAGCGCCGTTGGGGCTAGCGGGAGGGATGAGCAGTTCTTC
J gene: TRBJ2-7; D gene: TRBD2; V gene: TRBV6-1; clone size: .; CDR3 protein: CASRLESGVENEQYF; CDR3 DNA: TGTGCCAGCAGACTAGAAAGCGGGGTCGAGAACGAGCAGTACTTC
J gene: TRBJ2-7; D gene: TRBD2; V gene: TRBV6-1; clone size: .; CDR3 protein: CASNPSGRAGEQYF; CDR3 DNA: TGTGCCAGCAACCCTAGCGGGAGGGCCGGCGAGCAGTACTTC
J gene: TRBJ1-2; D gene: .; V gene: TRBV5-4; clone size: .; CDR3 protein: CASSPEGGGRGYTF; CDR3 DNA: TGTGCCAGCAGCCCGGAGGGCGGGGGGCGCGGCTACACCTTC
J gene: TRBJ2-2; D gene: TRBD2; V gene: TRBV4-1; clone size: .; CDR3 protein: CASSQDHAGGVANTGELFF; CDR3 DNA: TGCGCCAGCAGCCAAGATCACGCGGGAGGAGTCGCGAACACCGGGGAGCTGTTTTTT
J gene: TRBJ2-7; D gene: TRBD2; V gene: TRBV25-1; clone size: .; CDR3 protein: CASAPRGSGRGEQYF; CDR3 DNA: TGTGCCAGCGCTCCCCGGGGTAGCGGGAGAGGTGAGCAGTACTTC
J gene: TRBJ2-7; D gene: TRBD1; V gene: TRBV29-1; clone size: .; CDR3 protein: CSTRGQGAYEQYF; CDR3 DNA: TGCAGCACCCGCGGGCAGGGGGCCTACGAGCAGTACTTC
J gene: TRBJ2-7; D gene: TRBD2; V gene: TRBV27; clone size: .; CDR3 protein: CASSILAGGTAEQYF; CDR3 DNA: TGTGCCAGCAGTATCCTAGCGGGAGGAACGGCCGAGCAGTACTTC
J gene: TRBJ2-2; D gene: TRBD2; V gene: TRBV5-1; clone size: .; CDR3 protein: CASSGGTSVPTGELFF; CDR3 DNA: TGCGCCAGCAGCGGCGGGACTAGCGTTCCCACCGGGGAGCTGTTTTTT
J gene: TRBJ2-1; D gene: .; V gene: TRBV5-1; clone size: .; CDR3 protein: CASSQDPTGNEQFF; CDR3 DNA: TGCGCCAGCAGCCAGGACCCGACGGGGAATGAGCAGTTCTTC
J gene: TRBJ1-4; D gene: .; V gene: TRBV5-4; clone size: .; CDR3 protein: CASSRGGTLSNEKLFF; CDR3 DNA: TGTGCCAGCAGCCGGGGGGGGACACTCTCTAATGAAAAACTGTTTTTT
J gene: TRBJ1-5; D gene: .; V gene: TRBV28; clone size: .; CDR3 protein: CASSQMFQPQHF; CDR3 DNA: TGTGCCAGCAGCCAAATGTTTCAGCCCCAGCATTTT
J gene: TRBJ2-7; D gene: .; V gene: TRBV6-6; clone size: .; CDR3 protein: CASSYDSGNYEQYF; CDR3 DNA: TGTGCCAGCAGTTACGATTCAGGGAACTACGAGCAGTACTTC
J gene: TRBJ1-1; D gene: TRBD1; V gene: TRBV28; clone size: few; CDR3 protein: CASTPPYNRGLRAFF; CDR3 DNA: TGTGCCAGCACACCACCCTACAACAGGGGGCTGCGGGCTTTCTTT
J gene: TRBJ2-4; D gene: TRBD1; V gene: TRBV4-1; clone size: .; CDR3 protein: CASSQDERGLAKNIQYF; CDR3 DNA: TGCGCCAGCAGCCAAGATGAGAGGGGGCTAGCCAAAAACATTCAGTACTTC
J gene: TRBJ2-7; D gene: .; V gene: TRBV7-3; clone size: .; CDR3 protein: CASSIVGGRNEQYF; CDR3 DNA: TGTGCCAGCAGCATCGTGGGGGGAAGGAACGAGCAGTACTTC
J gene: TRBJ2-7; D gene: .; V gene: TRBV28; clone size: .; CDR3 protein: CASSGQKTYEQYF; CDR3 DNA: TGTGCCAGCTCCGGACAGAAAACCTACGAGCAGTACTTC
J gene: TRBJ2-7; D gene: .; V gene: TRBV10-3; clone size: .; CDR3 protein: CAIRQFRDTFYEQYF; CDR3 DNA: TGTGCCATCAGACAATTCCGGGACACCTTCTACGAGCAGTACTTC
J gene: TRBJ1-5; D gene: .; V gene: TRBV28; clone size: .; CDR3 protein: CASSPSGGAGQPQHF; CDR3 DNA: TGTGCCAGCAGTCCCTCGGGGGGCGCGGGTCAGCCCCAGCATTTT
J gene: TRBJ2-7; D gene: .; V gene: TRBV2; clone size: few; CDR3 protein: CASSRNREWHYEQYF; CDR3 DNA: TGTGCCAGCAGCCGAAACCGTGAATGGCACTACGAGCAGTACTTC
J gene: TRBJ2-5; D gene: TRBD2; V gene: TRBV28; clone size: .; CDR3 protein: CASSFGLAGAETQYF; CDR3 DNA: TGTGCCAGCAGTTTTGGTCTAGCGGGAGCAGAGACCCAGTACTTC
J gene: TRBJ1-5; D gene: .; V gene: TRBV28; clone size: once; CDR3 protein: CASSPDPEDQPQHF; CDR3 DNA: TGTGCCAGCAGCCCGGACCCGGAGGATCAGCCCCAGCATTTT
J gene: TRBJ2-7; D gene: .; V gene: TRBV13; clone size: .; CDR3 protein: CASSPGGTYEQYF; CDR3 DNA: TGTGCCAGCAGCCCGGGTGGAACCTACGAGCAGTACTTC
J gene: TRBJ1-5; D gene: TRBD1; V gene: TRBV19; clone size: .; CDR3 protein: CASRQDRGHQPQHF; CDR3 DNA: TGTGCCAGTAGACAGGACAGGGGTCATCAGCCCCAGCATTTT
J gene: TRBJ2-7; D gene: .; V gene: TRBV29-1; clone size: .; CDR3 protein: CSLKTNTYEQYF; CDR3 DNA: TGCAGCCTTAAGACAAATACCTACGAGCAGTACTTC
J gene: TRBJ2-1; D gene: TRBD2; V gene: TRBV9; clone size: .; CDR3 protein: CASSVGHSGNYNEQFF; CDR3 DNA: TGTGCCAGCAGCGTGGGGCATAGCGGGAACTACAATGAGCAGTTCTTC
J gene: TRBJ2-3; D gene: TRBD2; V gene: TRBV7-2; clone size: few; CDR3 protein: CASSLAANLAGGRPSTDTQYF; CDR3 DNA: TGTGCCAGCAGCTTAGCCGCCAACCTAGCGGGAGGCCGCCCTAGCACAGATACGCAGTATTTT
J gene: TRBJ2-1; D gene: .; V gene: TRBV6-5; clone size: few; CDR3 protein: CASRTGMGEQFF; CDR3 DNA: TGTGCCAGCAGAACAGGGATGGGCGAGCAGTTCTTC
J gene: TRBJ2-1; D gene: TRBD1; V gene: TRBV12-5; clone size: .; CDR3 protein: CASGSGQGASDEQFF; CDR3 DNA: TGTGCTAGTGGTTCGGGACAGGGGGCGTCGGATGAGCAGTTCTTC
J gene: TRBJ2-7; D gene: TRBD2; V gene: TRBV4-2; clone size: .; CDR3 protein: CASSPGTSGAYEQYF; CDR3 DNA: TGTGCCAGCAGCCCAGGGACTAGCGGGGCCTACGAGCAGTACTTC
J gene: TRBJ1-2; D gene: .; V gene: TRBV6-5; clone size: .; CDR3 protein: CASSYSAGAFYGYTF; CDR3 DNA: TGTGCCAGCAGTTACTCGGCGGGGGCTTTTTATGGCTACACCTTC
J gene: TRBJ2-5; D gene: TRBD2; V gene: TRBV2; clone size: .; CDR3 protein: CASSESAAGRAETQYF; CDR3 DNA: TGTGCCAGCAGTGAGAGCGCGGCAGGGAGGGCAGAGACCCAGTACTTC
J gene: TRBJ2-3; D gene: .; V gene: TRBV9; clone size: .; CDR3 protein: CASTLISTDTQYF; CDR3 DNA: TGTGCCAGCACCTTAATAAGCACAGATACGCAGTATTTT
J gene: TRBJ1-1; D gene: TRBD1; V gene: TRBV19; clone size: .; CDR3 protein: CASRSQGALFGTEAFF; CDR3 DNA: TGTGCCAGTAGGTCTCAGGGGGCGCTTTTTGGCACTGAAGCTTTCTTT
J gene: TRBJ1-4; D gene: TRBD1; V gene: TRBV19; clone size: .; CDR3 protein: CATSLTGKGAGEKLFF; CDR3 DNA: TGTGCCACTTCACTCACAGGGAAGGGGGCAGGAGAAAAACTGTTTTTT
J gene: TRBJ1-2; D gene: TRBD1; V gene: TRBV5-1; clone size: .; CDR3 protein: CASSLDPGQGVINYGYTF; CDR3 DNA: TGCGCCAGCAGCTTAGATCCGGGACAGGGGGTAATCAACTATGGCTACACCTTC
J gene: TRBJ2-7; D gene: TRBD2; V gene: TRBV10-2; clone size: .; CDR3 protein: CASSESLAGVSEQYF; CDR3 DNA: TGCGCCAGCAGTGAGTCGCTAGCGGGAGTTTCCGAGCAGTACTTC
J gene: TRBJ2-2; D gene: .; V gene: TRBV7-9; clone size: .; CDR3 protein: CASSNFAGELFF; CDR3 DNA: TGTGCCAGCAGCAATTTCGCCGGGGAGCTGTTTTTT
J gene: TRBJ2-7; D gene: TRBD2; V gene: TRBV10-3; clone size: .; CDR3 protein: CAISEGSSGNHAYEQYF; CDR3 DNA: TGTGCCATCAGTGAAGGGTCTAGCGGGAACCACGCCTACGAGCAGTACTTC
J gene: TRBJ1-5; D gene: .; V gene: TRBV5-1; clone size: .; CDR3 protein: CASSLGTTGPTQQPQHF; CDR3 DNA: TGCGCCAGCAGCTTGGGCACGACAGGCCCGACCCAGCAGCCCCAGCATTTT
J gene: TRBJ1-2; D gene: .; V gene: TRBV2; clone size: once; CDR3 protein: CASSEDSGYGYTF; CDR3 DNA: TGTGCCAGCAGTGAAGACAGCGGTTATGGCTACACCTTC
J gene: TRBJ1-1; D gene: TRBD1; V gene: TRBV10-2; clone size: .; CDR3 protein: CASSLTGAVNTEAFF; CDR3 DNA: TGCGCCAGCAGTCTTACAGGGGCGGTGAACACTGAAGCTTTCTTT
J gene: TRBJ2-7; D gene: TRBD2; V gene: TRBV5-1; clone size: .; CDR3 protein: CASSLGLAANYEQYF; CDR3 DNA: TGCGCCAGCAGCTTGGGGCTAGCGGCCAACTACGAGCAGTACTTC
J gene: TRBJ2-7; D gene: .; V gene: TRBV2; clone size: .; CDR3 protein: CASLPGSRSYEQYF; CDR3 DNA: TGTGCCAGCTTGCCAGGTTCAAGATCCTACGAGCAGTACTTC
J gene: TRBJ1-5; D gene: TRBD1; V gene: TRBV11-2; clone size: .; CDR3 protein: CASSFDRDQPQHF; CDR3 DNA: TGTGCCAGCAGCTTCGACAGGGATCAGCCCCAGCATTTT
J gene: TRBJ2-7; D gene: TRBD2; V gene: TRBV10-2; clone size: few; CDR3 protein: CAATPGLAAYEQYF; CDR3 DNA: TGCGCCGCTACCCCGGGACTAGCGGCCTACGAGCAGTACTTC
J gene: TRBJ1-5; D gene: .; V gene: TRBV6-1; clone size: .; CDR3 protein: CASSEGAGQPQHF; CDR3 DNA: TGTGCCAGCAGTGAGGGGGCAGGACAGCCCCAGCATTTT
J gene: TRBJ2-3; D gene: .; V gene: TRBV27; clone size: .; CDR3 protein: CASHESGTDTQYF; CDR3 DNA: TGTGCCAGCCATGAGTCAGGTACAGATACGCAGTATTTT
J gene: TRBJ2-1; D gene: .; V gene: TRBV25-1; clone size: .; CDR3 protein: CASSEGGGLYNEQFF; CDR3 DNA: TGTGCCAGCAGTGAAGGGGGGGGGCTCTACAATGAGCAGTTCTTC
J gene: TRBJ2-7; D gene: .; V gene: TRBV2; clone size: .; CDR3 protein: CASGLLSYEQYF; CDR3 DNA: TGTGCCAGCGGACTCCTATCCTACGAGCAGTACTTC
J gene: TRBJ2-5; D gene: .; V gene: TRBV29-1; clone size: .; CDR3 protein: CSVVRGKETQYF; CDR3 DNA: TGCAGCGTTGTTCGGGGGAAAGAGACCCAGTACTTC
J gene: TRBJ2-7; D gene: .; V gene: TRBV15; clone size: .; CDR3 protein: CATSRGRELGEQYF; CDR3 DNA: TGTGCCACCAGCCGGGGGCGGGAGTTGGGGGAGCAGTACTTC
J gene: TRBJ2-1; D gene: TRBD2; V gene: TRBV4-2; clone size: .; CDR3 protein: CASSQVSSGSDEQFF; CDR3 DNA: TGTGCCAGCAGCCAAGTGTCTAGCGGGAGCGATGAGCAGTTCTTC
J gene: TRBJ1-5; D gene: .; V gene: TRBV27; clone size: .; CDR3 protein: CASRQRGQNNQPQHF; CDR3 DNA: TGTGCCAGCAGACAAAGGGGACAAAATAATCAGCCCCAGCATTTT
J gene: TRBJ1-2; D gene: .; V gene: TRBV27; clone size: few; CDR3 protein: CASRPFLGADYGYTF; CDR3 DNA: TGTGCCAGCAGACCATTTCTTGGGGCTGACTATGGCTACACCTTC